These 31 T cell receptor beta chains were all obtained from the same sample, sequenced in a study of blood T cell repertoires in COVID-19. Generated by immunoSEQ multiplex PCR, the TCRdb table keeps only in-frame clones and is missing some. The table records around 180,000 clones, approximately 83% of them present only once. The sample consisted of peripheral blood. These receptor sequences come from a human donor with active or convalescent COVID-19. The donor label of this sample is uncertain.

In its sample, this clone was seen once. The rearrangement joins TRBV9 to TRBJ1-4, with 8 positions matching TRBD1. Germline V gene data show CDR1 as SGDLS and CDR2 as YYNGEE. The CDR3 sequence is 16 residues long. The ends lost 3 bases at V and 3 bases at J; junction bases unmatched: 7. The CDR3 protein is CASSGQGAAANEKLFF. DNA for the CDR3: TGTGCCAGCAGCGGTCAGGGGGCCGCAGCTAATGAAAAACTGTTTTTT.

This sequence joins TRBV2 and TRBJ2-1, with D possibly being TRBD1 (5 bases). V shed 6 bases and J shed 6 bases, with 12 bases lying between them. There are 13 residues in the CDR3. Per the germline V gene, CDR1 is SNHLY and CDR2 is FYNNEI. CDR3 loop: CASRTRVSNEQFF. Here the CDR3 DNA reads TGTGCCAGCAGGACCAGGGTATCCAATGAGCAGTTCTTC.

The CDR3 nucleotides are TGTGCCAGCAGTTCCTGGGCGGGAGGGGGCACAGATACGCAGTATTTT. Protein sequence: CASSSWAGGGTDTQYF. This chain links TRBV27 with TRBJ2-3, with TRBD2 identical over 9 bases. Per germline, CDR1 MNHEY and CDR2 SMNVEV (reference sequence). CDR3 length: 16 residues. With 4 bases clipped from V and 1 base from J, the junction kept 6 bases outside the gene matches.

The chain recombines TRBV6-1 with TRBJ2-5; D possibly corresponds to TRBD1 (6 bases). The CDR3 runs 15 residues. Trimming took off 0 bases at V and 5 bases at J, with 13 bases between the two ends. Germline CDR1 and CDR2: MNHNS and SASEGT. CDR3 nucleotide sequence: TGTGCCAGCAGTGAAGCTCTAGGGGGAGAGGAGACCCAGTACTTC. This encodes CASSEALGGEETQYF.

The CDR3 loop reads CASSLGGTGGFSSYNSPLHF. CDR3 coding DNA: TGCGCCAGCAGCCTGGGAGGGACAGGGGGATTCAGCTCCTATAATTCACCCCTCCACTTT. The rearrangement joins TRBV5-1 to TRBJ1-6, with TRBD1 matching over 11 bases. Germline CDR1 SGHRS, CDR2 YFSETQ. V dropped 4 bases and J dropped 0; count of bases not matched to a gene: 12. The CDR3 consists of 20 residues. The whole variable domain, filled in from reference TRBV5-1 and TRBJ1-6, reads KAGVTQTPRYLIKTRGQQVTLSCSPISGHRSVSWYQQTPGQGLQFLFEYFSETQRNKGNFPGRFSGRQFSNSRSEMNVSTLELGDSALYLCASSLGGTGGFSSYNSPLHFGNGTRLTVT.

The chain couples TRBV5-4 to TRBJ2-2; 7 bases line up with TRBD1. The CDR3 has 16 amino acids. Germline V gene lookup returns CDR1 SGHNT and CDR2 YYREEE (reference sequence). With 3 bases clipped from V and 1 base from J, the junction kept 6 bases outside the gene matches. The chain's CDR3 is CASSSQGQVNTGELFF. CDR3 in DNA: TGTGCCAGCAGCTCCCAAGGACAGGTGAACACCGGGGAGCTGTTTTTT.

This clone is medium-sized by share. The rearrangement joins TRBV19 to TRBJ1-2; perhaps TRBD1 as D (6 bases). Per germline, CDR1 LNHDA and CDR2 SQIVND (reference sequence). Trimming stripped 4 bases from V and 4 bases from J, with 16 bases between. The CDR3 runs 15 residues. CDR3 sequence reads: CASSTGDKGVYGYTF. In DNA, the CDR3 is TGTGCCAGTAGTACTGGGGACAAGGGGGTCTATGGCTACACCTTC.

Turning to this clone: At the DNA level, this CDR3 is encoded by other sequences in the same sample as well. V usage is TRBV5-4 and J usage is TRBJ2-1, with D hard to call. V was pared by 0 bases and J by 1 base, with 8 bases between. Germline V lookup: CDR1 SGHNT, CDR2 YYREEE (reference sequence). The CDR3 runs to 15 residues. CDR3 sequence: CASSLDRGSYNEQFF. Written as DNA, the CDR3 is TGTGCCAGCAGCTTGGATAGAGGATCCTACAATGAGCAGTTCTTC.

The genes are TRBV7-2 and TRBJ2-1, with 7 bases matching TRBD1. Germline V CDR1 and CDR2: SGHTA, FQGNSA. There are 15 residues in the CDR3. J was trimmed by 5 bases and V by 2 bases; bases with no gene match: 6. CDR3: CASSLRDSPHNEQFF. The DNA for the CDR3 is TGTGCCAGCAGCTTAAGGGACAGCCCTCACAATGAGCAGTTCTTC.

This clone was seen a handful of times. The chain combines TRBV27 with TRBJ2-1, with 13 bases fitting TRBD2. The CDR3 spans 16 residues. Germline V gene sequence: CDR1 MNHEY, CDR2 SMNVEV (reference sequence). Unmatched junction bases numbered 5, after V lost 3 bases and J lost 6 bases. The CDR3 here is CASSFGRLAGGNEQFF. DNA of the CDR3: TGTGCCAGCAGTTTTGGCCGACTAGCGGGGGGCAATGAGCAGTTCTTC.

V is TRBV6-6 and J is TRBJ2-7; D perhaps matches TRBD1 (5 bases). V shed 3 bases and J shed 6 bases, with 18 bases lying between them. From germline, CDR1 is MNHNY and CDR2 SVGAGI (reference sequence). This CDR3 has 15 residues. The CDR3 bases are TGTGCCAGCAGTTATAATAGGCAGGGCGGAATCGAGCAGTACTTC. Protein product: CASSYNRQGGIEQYF.

The chain couples TRBV11-2 to TRBJ2-5; possible D gene TRBD1, 5 bases. CDR1 and CDR2 from the germline V gene are SGHAT and FQNNGV. The CDR3 has 13 amino acids. V shed 3 bases and J shed 4 bases, with 9 bases lying between them. This CDR3 is CASSLDTRETQYF. Written as DNA, the CDR3 is TGTGCCAGCAGCTTGGACACTCGAGAGACCCAGTACTTC.

The chain recombines TRBV6-2 or TRBV6-3 with TRBJ2-1; TRBD2 matches 7 bases. Trimming cost V 2 bases and J 5 bases; bases outside gene matches: 9. Germline CDR1 reads MNHEY; CDR2 reads SVGEGT. There are 16 residues in the CDR3. CDR3 sequence: CASSYPGGWDDNEQFF. The CDR3 coding sequence is TGTGCCAGCAGTTACCCCGGGGGGTGGGACGACAATGAGCAGTTCTTC.

The chain uses TRBV10-3 and TRBJ2-1, with 10 bases aligning to TRBD2. The CDR3 has 13 residues. CDR1 and CDR2 from the germline V gene are ENHRY and SYGVKD. Trimming took 10 bases from V and 4 from J; bases not matched to a gene: 4. The CDR3 bases are TGTGCCACCACTAGCGGGGATTACAATGAGCAGTTCTTC. Protein: CATTSGDYNEQFF.

This chain uses TRBV19 with TRBJ2-1; TRBD2 matches at 9 bases. Germline V lookup: CDR1 LNHDA, CDR2 SQIVND (reference sequence). Trimming removed 0 bases from V and 3 bases from J; junction bases left unmatched: 3. The CDR3 runs 16 residues. CDR3 DNA: TGTGCCAGTAGTATAGAGAGGCGGGGGGGCTACAATGAGCAGTTCTTC. Its translation is CASSIERRGGYNEQFF.

This chain uses TRBV3-1 (or the pseudogene TRBV3-2) with TRBJ1-1, with a weak D call TRBD1 (6 bases). V was trimmed by 3 bases and J by 4 bases, leaving 12 bases between them. Germline assignment: CDR1 LGHDT and CDR2 YNNKEL (reference sequence). This CDR3 is 14 amino acids long. This chain's CDR3 is CASSHLGGPTEAFF. The DNA of the CDR3 is TGTGCCAGCAGCCACTTGGGGGGGCCCACTGAAGCTTTCTTT.

In DNA, the CDR3 is TGTGCCAGCAGCCCCAGCGGGGGGCTCTCCTACGAGCAGTACTTC. Translating gives CASSPSGGLSYEQYF. The chain combines TRBV7-2 with TRBJ2-7; 9 bases agree with TRBD2. This CDR3 contains 15 residues. CDR1 and CDR2 (germline): SGHTA, FQGNSA. J was trimmed by 0 bases and V by 5 bases; bases with no gene match: 5.

The rearrangement uses TRBV18 and TRBJ2-1; 7 bases fit TRBD1. Per germline, CDR1 KGHSH and CDR2 LQKENI. Trimming cost V 5 bases and J 13 bases; bases outside gene matches: 14. The CDR3 loop spans 14 amino acids. In DNA, the CDR3 is TGTGCCAGCTCATCGGGGCAGGGGGTGCCACCACAGTTCTTC. It encodes CASSSGQGVPPQFF.

This clone was counted a single time. The chain couples TRBV12-2 to TRBJ1-2; the table's TRBD1 call for D was not verified on the DNA. TRBV12-2 is shown as a pseudogene. This CDR3 region has 15 residues. The CDR3 coding sequence is TGTGCAAGTCGCTCTCTGGACAGGGAATTCTATGGCTACACCTTC. Translating gives CASRSLDREFYGYTF.

This clone occurred a few times. V usage is TRBV7-9 and J usage is TRBJ2-5; 10 bases line up with TRBD1. This CDR3 spans 16 amino acids. Germline CDR1 is SEHNR and CDR2 is FQNEAQ (reference sequence). The J segment lost 5 bases and the V segment lost 7 bases, leaving 13 bases of the junction unmatched. DNA for the CDR3: TGTGCCAGCACCCTAGGTCCGACAGGGGGCTTCGAGACCCAGTACTTC. It codes for CASTLGPTGGFETQYF.

A single count supports this clone. The chain joins TRBV7-2 to TRBJ1-2; D possibly corresponds to TRBD1 (6 bases). V lost 5 bases and J 7 bases, leaving 17 bases between the germline ends. Germline V lookup: CDR1 SGHTA, CDR2 FQGNSA. CDR3 size: 14 residues. The CDR3 sequence is CASSRGGGGVGYTF. CDR3 DNA: TGTGCCAGCAGCCGCGGGGGCGGAGGGGTTGGCTACACCTTC.

This chain links TRBV9 with TRBJ2-6, with D possibly matching TRBD1 (6 bases). The CDR3 contains 14 residues. Per germline, CDR1 SGDLS and CDR2 YYNGEE. Trimming removed 3 bases from V and 18 bases from J, with 22 bases in between. Here the CDR3 reads CASSGGPLSSPSTF. Written as DNA, the CDR3 is TGTGCCAGCAGCGGGGGGCCATTATCCTCACCTTCGACTTTC.

CDR3 region: CASSQDPPGGGDEQYF. Here the CDR3 DNA reads TGCGCCAGCAGCCAAGATCCCCCCGGGGGGGGAGACGAGCAGTACTTC. The chain has TRBV4-3 and TRBJ2-7, with 8 bases matching TRBD2. CDR3 length: 16 residues. Germline V lookup: CDR1 LGHNA, CDR2 YSLEER. J lost 5 bases, V lost 0 bases, and 9 bases had no gene match.

This chain links TRBV9 with TRBJ2-7; D possibly corresponds to TRBD1 (5 bases). The CDR3 length is 14 residues. The V end lost 3 bases, the J end lost 5 bases, and 15 bases lay between the germline ends. The germline gives CDR1 SGDLS, CDR2 YYNGEE. This CDR3 is CASSASGLRDEQYF. The CDR3 DNA is TGTGCCAGCAGCGCGTCAGGGTTAAGAGACGAGCAGTACTTC.

In its sample, this clone was seen many times. The chain has TRBV28 and TRBJ1-5, with D possibly being TRBD1 (6 bases). Deletions cut 11 bases from V and 3 bases from J, with 14 bases between. In germline, CDR1 is MDHEN, CDR2 SYDVKM. The CDR3 runs 13 residues. The CDR3 region is CAGRTAPNQPQHF. The CDR3 nucleotides read TGTGCCGGACGGACAGCCCCCAATCAGCCCCAGCATTTT.

The rearrangement uses TRBV4-2 and TRBJ2-1; D uncertain. The CDR3 has 13 amino acids. V dropped 0 bases and J dropped 7 bases, with 7 bases sitting between them. Germline V gives CDR1 LGHNA, CDR2 YNFKEQ. The CDR3 DNA is TGTGCCAGCAGCCAAGATCCTAGGAATGAGCAGTTCTTC. Translation gives CASSQDPRNEQFF.

This clone was seen a few times. This chain links TRBV4-3 with TRBJ1-2; 10 bases align to TRBD1. The V and J ends lost 7 bases and 4 bases, in that order; junction bases with no gene match: 9. Germline loops: CDR1 LGHNA, CDR2 YSLEER. This CDR3 region has 15 residues. The CDR3 region has the DNA TGCGCCAGCACACCCGACAGGGGGCAAGGCTATGGCTACACCTTC. Translated, it gives CASTPDRGQGYGYTF.

Only one count was recorded for this clone. Germline is not matched at one junction end, which may reflect a read error. Other nucleotide sequences from this sample produce the same CDR3. This sequence joins TRBV19 and TRBJ2-5; perhaps TRBD2 as D (5 bases). Germline V CDR1 and CDR2: LNHDA, SQIVND (reference sequence). CDR3 size: 13 residues. Here the CDR3 reads CASSWSSRETQYF. The CDR3 DNA follows: TGTGCAAGTAGTTGGTCTAGCCGGGAGACCCAGTACTTC.

In this sample, this clone turned up a few times. The chain recombines TRBV10-1 with TRBJ1-5; D perhaps matches TRBD1 (5 bases). This CDR3 spans 17 amino acids. V was pared by 10 bases and J by 0 bases, with 22 bases between. Germline assignment: CDR1 WNHNN and CDR2 SYGVQD (reference sequence). CDR3: CAITPAGPPYSNQPQHF. CDR3 DNA: TGCGCCATCACCCCGGCAGGGCCCCCCTATAGCAATCAGCCCCAGCATTTT.

This clone has just one count. The V gene is TRBV3-1 (or the pseudogene TRBV3-2), the J gene TRBJ2-2; 12 bases are a match to TRBD2. The V gene's germline CDR1 is LGHDT and CDR2 YNNKEL (reference sequence). J gave up 5 bases and V 4 bases, and 5 bases lay outside the gene matches. The CDR3 sequence is 16 residues long. This chain's CDR3 is CASSPLAGGLTGELFF. The CDR3 DNA sequence: TGTGCCAGCAGCCCACTAGCGGGAGGATTGACCGGGGAGCTGTTTTTT.

The genes are TRBV27 and TRBJ1-5; 8 bases map to TRBD1. The CDR3 totals 14 residues. In germline, CDR1 is MNHEY, CDR2 SMNVEV (reference sequence). V lost 6 bases to trimming and J lost 5 bases; unmatched junction nucleotides: 6. The CDR3 reads CASRNYRGDQPQHF. The CDR3 region has the DNA TGTGCCAGCAGGAATTACAGGGGGGATCAGCCCCAGCATTTT.